Listed here are 5 T cell receptor beta chains from one sample, sequenced in a study of T cell clonality in common variable immunodeficiency (dated by TCRdb to about 2015). What the research found in general, with its limitations: CVID TCRbeta sequences were reported to have fewer deletions and N-nucleotide insertions and to lack highly modified clones with 13 or more V deletions.

The antigens these receptors bind are not known. Libraries were built with the immunoSEQ multiplex PCR assay. This is the immuneACCESS table as TCRdb keeps it, with only in-frame sequences that have V and J called. A part of the clones is gone; compared with another copy, unresolved V genes explain less than half, and the rest is unexplained. The table for this sample lists more than 30,000 clones, none of them counted only once. Around 5.9% of the sample rests with the top ten. Sequenced sample: peripheral blood mononuclear cells. Receptor source: a human donor with common variable immunodeficiency.

This clone showed up just a few times. Read sequence stops 3 residues before the CDR3 end, and the germline J gene provides the missing end. The chain joins TRBV6-1 to TRBJ1-1, with D perhaps TRBD1 (6 bases). This CDR3 comprises 18 residues. With 0 bases removed from V and 4 bases from J, the gap between germline ends came to 21 bases. Germline V gene lookup returns CDR1 MNHNS and CDR2 SASEGT. CDR3 DNA, as far as it was read: TGTGCCAGCAGTGAAGCCCTTGCGCGGGTGGGGGGGCCCACTGAA. It yields the protein CASSEALARVGGPTE. The whole CDR3 protein reads CASSEALARVGGPTEAFF.

Comment on this clone: Read data end 3 residues before the CDR3 end; the end is taken from the germline J gene. The chain combines TRBV6-1 with TRBJ2-7; 7 nucleotides align to TRBD1. After removal of 2 bases from V and 3 bases from J, the junction contained 4 bases not matched to a gene. CDR3 length equals 14 residues. Germline CDR1 is MNHNS and CDR2 is SASEGT. Incomplete CDR3 DNA: TGTGCCAGCAGTGAACACAGGGGAGTCTACGAG. Its protein product is CASSEHRGVYE. The complete CDR3 protein is CASSEHRGVYEQYF.

Note on this clone: From the germline J gene comes the end of the CDR3, since the read stops 3 residues before it. The V gene is TRBV7-9, the J gene TRBJ1-3; TRBD1 might be the D (6 bases). CDR1 and CDR2 from the germline V gene are SEHNR and FQNEAQ (reference sequence). Trimming removed 3 bases from V and 0 bases from J, with 9 bases in between. This CDR3 is 15 amino acids long. The part of the CDR3 DNA that was read is TGTGCCAGCAGCTTGCAGGACAGCTCTGGAAACACC. It yields the protein CASSLQDSSGNT. The entire CDR3 reads CASSLQDSSGNTIYF.

As for this clone: The sequence runs out 3 residues before the end of the CDR3; the remainder is reconstructed from the germline J gene. The genes are TRBV5-5 and TRBJ1-5; TRBD1 matches at 10 bases. Germline V lookup: CDR1 SGHKS, CDR2 YYEKEE (reference sequence). The junction had 1 base not matched to a gene; V was cut back by 2 bases and J by 2 bases. The CDR3 runs 15 residues. This chain's CDR3 is CASSFGTGGNQPQHF. The covered CDR3 bases are TGTGCCAGCAGCTTTGGGACAGGGGGCAATCAGCCC. Combining the CDR3 with reference TRBV5-5 and TRBJ1-5 gives the whole variable domain DAGVTQSPTHLIKTRGQQVTLRCSPISGHKSVSWYQQVLGQGPQFIFQYYEKEERGRGNFPDRFSARQFPNYSSELNVNALLLGDSALYLCASSFGTGGNQPQHFGDGTRLSIL.

CDR3 DNA, as far as it was read: TGTGCCAGTAGACCGACAGATAACTATGGC. This encodes CASRPTDNYG. The full CDR3 protein reads CASRPTDNYGYTF. The chain uses TRBV19 and TRBJ1-2; tentatively, D is TRBD1 (5 bases). The CDR3 end lies 3 residues beyond the end of the read and is filled in from the germline J gene. Germline assignment: CDR1 LNHDA and CDR2 SQIVND (reference sequence). The CDR3 contains 13 residues. V was trimmed by 6 bases and J by 1 base, leaving 9 bases between them.